Given below is one T cell receptor (beta chain) in context. This clone has more than one count but fewer than ten. Its antigen remains unidentified. Base qualities were left out, and no much larger clone turns up one base away. A second Seattle source provided samples from volunteer blood donors who had recovered from COVID-19. The collaborating institutions used their own protocols to collect whole blood in K2EDTA tubes. For TCRbeta analysis, collaborators shipped samples in one of three forms: frozen whole blood, isolated PBMCs, or DNA extracted from either of those sample types. Counted from cysteine to phenylalanine, this CDR3 has 14 amino acids. Solely the CDR3 DNA is kept, with 42 bases framed from the first base. From V the trimming removes 7 bases and from J it removes 3 bases, while the gene matches leave 6 bases of the junction unaccounted for. Taken from the germline V gene, the CDR1 and CDR2 loops are MNHEY and SVGAGI.

This sample stems from a study of blood T cell repertoires in COVID-19 (dated by TCRdb to the early 2020s). Study-wide context: Samples covering the acute and convalescent phases of COVID-19 were provided by collaborators in the United States, Italy and Spain. Nearly every sample came with metadata listing a de-identified subject ID, COVID-19 status, age in years and sex. Subjects who had been exposed to COVID-19, were actively infected with it, or had recovered from it provided the deeply sampled blood TCRbeta repertoires that made up the dataset. The samples were drawn from two sources: the first 160 participants of the ongoing ImmuneRACE study, and 1,200 or so subjects contributed by 6 global collaborators. HLA class I and class II types, where available, came from metadata supplied by the sample provider rather than from assay-based typing. The prospective study material was composed of cDNA or gDNA derived from T cells, B-cell-depleted T cells, or PBMCs. A freely available public database, intended as a resource for researchers studying the immune response to SARS-CoV-2, is where the repertoires were released. Overall study results and their limits: Clinical and demographic metadata were provided uncurated, with the amount varying by source and participant.

The immunoSEQ Assay, a bias-controlled multiplex PCR, was used to amplify TCRbeta CDR3 regions from genomic DNA. Under the source paper's analysis protocol: The number of nucleated cells in each sample was estimated from the amplification of reference gene primers within the assay. Sequence reads were collapsed and filtered to measure the absolute abundance of every unique TCRbeta CDR3 rearrangement. For each sample, productive Simpson clonality was calculated as the square root of Simpson's diversity index over productive rearrangements. In TCRdb, the immuneACCESS table is reduced to in-frame sequences with V and J assigned. These tables do not hold every clone; where another copy was compared, an unresolved V gene accounts for under half, and the others remain unexplained. From that table come the V and J calls and clone size; the DNA was used to work out D and trimming. Across this sample there are roughly 300,000 clones, with 87% seen only once. The top ten hold approximately 7.8% of the sample.

This chain joins TRBV6-5 to TRBJ1-2; 9 central bases correspond to TRBD1. The receptor was isolated from a woman aged 45-65 years who had recovered from COVID-19. Material for sequencing was peripheral blood. At the DNA level, the sequence is TGTGCCAGCACAAAGGACAGGGGTGACTATGGCTACACCTTC. Translated, this is CASTKDRGDYGYTF.